This TCR beta chain appears in the sequencing data of a study of response to subunit inactivated influenza vaccine. TCRdb passed the RT-PCR reads through MiXCR, listing each CDR3 protein once. The sample carries a few hundred thousand distinct CDR3 sequences, 9.5% to 13% recorded once. This clonotype was detected many times. With 6 bases clipped from V and 6 bases from J, the junction kept 7 bases outside the gene matches. The length of the CDR3 is 14 residues. Germline values: CDR1 MNHEY, CDR2 SMNVEV (reference sequence). The source material was PBMCs from blood, sampled more than 35 days after vaccination. V usage is TRBV27 and J usage is TRBJ1-5, with 8 bases identical to TRBD1. This TCR was sampled from a man between 50 and 59 years old who received an inactivated influenza vaccine. CDR3 protein: CASSPTGAFQPQHF. As DNA, the CDR3 is TGTGCCAGCAGCCCGACAGGGGCGTTTCAGCCCCAGCATTTT.